This T cell receptor beta chain is from a study of blood T cell repertoires in COVID-19 (dated by TCRdb to the early 2020s). Some background on the complete study: Samples covering the acute and convalescent phases of COVID-19 were provided by collaborators in the United States, Italy and Spain. The prospective study material was composed of cDNA or gDNA derived from T cells, B-cell-depleted T cells, or PBMCs. Nearly every sample came with metadata listing a de-identified subject ID, COVID-19 status, age in years and sex. Where HLA class I and class II types were available, the types were taken from metadata supplied by the sample provider, not from assay-based typing. The samples were drawn from two sources: the first 160 participants of the ongoing ImmuneRACE study, and 1,254 subjects contributed by 6 global collaborators. The repertoires were released in a freely available public database intended as a resource for research on the immune response to SARS-CoV-2. Subjects who had been exposed to COVID-19, were actively infected with it, or had recovered from it provided the deeply sampled blood TCRbeta repertoires that made up the dataset. Broad study findings and their caveats: Clinical and demographic metadata were provided uncurated, with the amount varying by source and participant.

On this clone: No cognate antigen has been identified for it. Per-base quality was not reported, and no clone a single base away is much larger than it.

TCRbeta CDR3 regions were amplified from genomic DNA using the immunoSEQ Assay, a bias-controlled multiplex PCR. On the authors' methods: The number of nucleated cells in each sample was estimated by amplification of reference gene primers within the assay. Sequence reads were collapsed and filtered to measure the absolute abundance of every unique TCRbeta CDR3 rearrangement. For each sample, productive Simpson clonality was calculated by taking the square root of Simpson's diversity index across productive rearrangements. The immuneACCESS repertoire file appears here via TCRdb, limited to in-frame rearrangements. These files lack a portion of the clones; in checked studies, under half of the deficit traces to unresolved V genes, and the cause of the others is not known. The DNA gave D and trimming, while V, J and clone size come from that table. The sample includes approximately 220,000 clones, with about nine tenths observed a single time. The biggest ten clones account for 1.2% of the sample.

CDR3 length: 14 amino acids, cysteine to phenylalanine. Just the 42-base CDR3 DNA is kept, in frame starting at base 1. Looking up the germline V gene yields CDR1 MDHEN and CDR2 SYDVKM. Cut back by 6 bases and 2 bases, the V and J ends lie 14 bases apart. Participants in the prospective study were aged roughly 18 to 100 years, lived in 20 to 30 United States geographic areas, and enrolled through a virtual design. In the prospective study, participants were assigned to cohorts based on the clinical history participants reported in a screening survey and a study questionnaire. For ImmuneRACE Cohort 3, a participant was defined as recovered based on two consecutive negative NP/OP PCR tests, clearance by a healthcare professional, or resolution of symptoms. Mobile phlebotomists in the prospective study collected whole blood, serum and a nasopharyngeal or oropharyngeal swab from every participant. Additional blood draws and questionnaires over an approximately two-month period could optionally be provided by prospective study participants. Blood samples from the prospective study were shipped frozen or at room temperature prior to DNA extraction.

This chain joins TRBV28 to TRBJ2-7, with TRBD1 perhaps the D gene, on 6 matching bases. This TCR came from a man aged 25-45 years who had recovered from COVID-19. The sequencing sample was made of PBMCs or T cells enriched from blood (not recorded which). The sequenced DNA is TGTGCCAGCAGGAACCGGCACAGGGCCTACGAGCAGTACTTC. Its protein reads: CASRNRHRAYEQYF.